This T cell receptor (beta chain) was profiled in a study of technical replicates of blood from several donors. The table came from immunoSEQ multiplex PCR; TCRdb's copy has only in-frame clones and leaves some out. The sample records roughly 97,000 clones, roughly 96% being singletons. CDR1 and CDR2 (germline): SGHNT, YYREEE (reference sequence). V gave up 4 bases and J gave up 10 bases; unmatched junction bases: 12. CDR3 length: 15 residues. The sequenced sample was T cells isolated from PBMCs. The chain carries TRBV5-4 and TRBJ2-1, with 9 positions matching TRBD1. The receptor was derived from a human donor in good health. This chain's CDR3 is CASSHPGQGILEQFF. The CDR3 bases are TGTGCCAGCAGCCATCCGGGACAGGGTATCTTAGAGCAGTTCTTC.